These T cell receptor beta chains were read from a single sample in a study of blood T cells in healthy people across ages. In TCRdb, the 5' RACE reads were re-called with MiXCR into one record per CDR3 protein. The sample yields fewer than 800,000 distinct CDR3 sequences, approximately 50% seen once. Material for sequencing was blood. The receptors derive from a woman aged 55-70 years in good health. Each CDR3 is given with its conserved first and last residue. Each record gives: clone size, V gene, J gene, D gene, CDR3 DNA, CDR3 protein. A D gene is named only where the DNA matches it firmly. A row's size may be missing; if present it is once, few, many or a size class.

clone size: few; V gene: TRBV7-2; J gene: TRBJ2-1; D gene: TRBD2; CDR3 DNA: TGTGCCAGCAGCTTAGACTTCGGGAGGGCCAATGAGCAGTTCTTC; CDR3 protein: CASSLDFGRANEQFF
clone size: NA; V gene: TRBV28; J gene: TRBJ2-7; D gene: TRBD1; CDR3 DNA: TGTGCCAGCAGGTCCCCGGGACAGGGGGCTAACGAGCAGTACTTC; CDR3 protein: CASRSPGQGANEQYF
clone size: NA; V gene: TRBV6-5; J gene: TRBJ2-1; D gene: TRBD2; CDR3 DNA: TGTGCCAGCAGTTACTCTGGGCGGGAGTCCTACAATGAGCAGTTCTTC; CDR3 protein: CASSYSGRESYNEQFF
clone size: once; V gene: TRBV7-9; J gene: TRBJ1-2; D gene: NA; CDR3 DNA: TGTGCCAGCAGCTTAGTCACAGGACCTTTGGAGGGCTGCACCTTC; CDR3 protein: CASSLVTGPLEGCTF
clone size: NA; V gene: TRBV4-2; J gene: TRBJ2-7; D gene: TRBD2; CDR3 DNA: TGTGCCAGCAGCCAAAGACGAGCGGGACCATACGAGCAGTACTTC; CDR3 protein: CASSQRRAGPYEQYF
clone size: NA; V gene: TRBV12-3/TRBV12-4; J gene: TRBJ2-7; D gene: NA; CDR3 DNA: TGTGCCAGCAGGGACAGTCTCCCGGGTGAGCAGTACTTC; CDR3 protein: CASRDSLPGEQYF
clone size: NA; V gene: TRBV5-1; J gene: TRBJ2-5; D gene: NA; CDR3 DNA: TGCGCCAGCAGCTCCGGGTCAAGGGAGACCCAGTACTTC; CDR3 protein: CASSSGSRETQYF
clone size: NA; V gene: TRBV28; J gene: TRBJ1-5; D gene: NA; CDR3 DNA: TGTGCCAGCAGCCTCGTCACCCCAACTAATCAGCCCCAGCATTTT; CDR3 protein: CASSLVTPTNQPQHF
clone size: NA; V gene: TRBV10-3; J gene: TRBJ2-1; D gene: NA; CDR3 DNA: TGTGCCATCAGTGAGAGTCTCAAGCGTAATGAGCAGTTCTTC; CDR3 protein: CAISESLKRNEQFF
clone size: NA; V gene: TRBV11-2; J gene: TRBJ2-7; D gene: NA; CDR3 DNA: TGTGCCAGCAGCTTACACTCGGGGTTACAGGACTACGAGCAGTACTTC; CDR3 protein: CASSLHSGLQDYEQYF
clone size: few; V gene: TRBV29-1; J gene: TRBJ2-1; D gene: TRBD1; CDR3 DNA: TGCAGCGTTTCAGGGGGCGCAGGTTACAATGAGCAGTTCTTC; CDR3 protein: CSVSGGAGYNEQFF
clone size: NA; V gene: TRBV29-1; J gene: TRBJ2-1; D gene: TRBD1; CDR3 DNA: TGCAGCGTTGGGACAGGGTTTGACAATGAGCAGTTCTTC; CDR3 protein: CSVGTGFDNEQFF
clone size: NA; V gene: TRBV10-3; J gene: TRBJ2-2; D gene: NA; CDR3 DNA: TGTGCCATCAGTGAGTTTCAGGACGGCACCGGGGAGCTGTTTTTT; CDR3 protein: CAISEFQDGTGELFF
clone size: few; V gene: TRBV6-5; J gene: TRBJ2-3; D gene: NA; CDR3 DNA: TGTGCCAGCTCTCGGGCTAGCACAGATACGCAGTATTTT; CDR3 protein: CASSRASTDTQYF
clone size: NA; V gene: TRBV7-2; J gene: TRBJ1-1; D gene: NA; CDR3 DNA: TGTGCCAGCAGGCGGCAGGGGAGGTCCACTGAAGCTTTCTTT; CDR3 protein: CASRRQGRSTEAFF
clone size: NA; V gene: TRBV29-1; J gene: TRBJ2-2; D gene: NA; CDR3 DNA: TGCAGCGTTGATAAAGGGACCGGGGAGCTGTTTTTT; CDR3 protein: CSVDKGTGELFF
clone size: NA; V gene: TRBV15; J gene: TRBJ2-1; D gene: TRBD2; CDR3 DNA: TGTGCCACCAGCAGAGATCGGGCTAGCGGGGGAAAGCAGTTCTTC; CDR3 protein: CATSRDRASGGKQFF
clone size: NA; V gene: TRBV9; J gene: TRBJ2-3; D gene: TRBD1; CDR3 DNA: TGTGCCAGCGGTCTAGGACAGGGGCAAACAGATACGCAGTATTTT; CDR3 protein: CASGLGQGQTDTQYF
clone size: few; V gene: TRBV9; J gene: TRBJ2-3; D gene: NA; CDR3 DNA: TGTGCCAGCAGCGGGTACGGCCCAGATACGCAGTATTTT; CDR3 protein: CASSGYGPDTQYF
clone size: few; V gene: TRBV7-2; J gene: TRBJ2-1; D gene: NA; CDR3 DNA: TGTGCCAGCAGCGCCGGGCAGGGCCGGGAGAATGCGAATGAGCAGTTCTTC; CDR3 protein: CASSAGQGRENANEQFF
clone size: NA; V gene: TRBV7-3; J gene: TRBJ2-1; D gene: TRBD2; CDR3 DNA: TGTGCCAGCAGCCCCTCGACTAGCGGCAATGAGCAGTTCTTC; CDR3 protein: CASSPSTSGNEQFF
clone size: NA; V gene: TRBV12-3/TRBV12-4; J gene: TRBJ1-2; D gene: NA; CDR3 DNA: TGTGCCAGCAGTTTAAACCCAACCGGGCGCGATGGCTACACCTTC; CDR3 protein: CASSLNPTGRDGYTF
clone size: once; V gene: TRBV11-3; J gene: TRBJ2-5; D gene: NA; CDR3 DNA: TGTGCCAGCAGCGGAGGGACCAAAGAGACCCAGTACTTC; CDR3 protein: CASSGGTKETQYF
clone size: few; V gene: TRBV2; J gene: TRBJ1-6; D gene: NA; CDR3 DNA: TGTGCCAGCAGGATAGGGGGGACCTATAATTCACCCCTCCACTTT; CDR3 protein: CASRIGGTYNSPLHF
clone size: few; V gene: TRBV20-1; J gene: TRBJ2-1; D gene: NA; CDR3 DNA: TGCAGTGCTAGTAAGGACACCGGTTACAATGAGCAGTTCTTC; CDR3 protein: CSASKDTGYNEQFF
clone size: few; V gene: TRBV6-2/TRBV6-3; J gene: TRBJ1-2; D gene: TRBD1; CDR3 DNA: TGTGCCAGCACCAGCCTCGGATGGGACAGGGAGCGGTATGGCTACACCTTC; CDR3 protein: CASTSLGWDRERYGYTF
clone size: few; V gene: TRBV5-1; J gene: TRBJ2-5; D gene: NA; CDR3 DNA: TGCGCCAGCAGCTTTATGGGAAAAGGGGAGACCCAGTACTTC; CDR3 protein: CASSFMGKGETQYF
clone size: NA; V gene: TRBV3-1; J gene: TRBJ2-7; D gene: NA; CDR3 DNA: TGTGCCAGCAGCCGTTCAACGGGACGAGCAAACGAGCAGTACTTC; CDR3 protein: CASSRSTGRANEQYF
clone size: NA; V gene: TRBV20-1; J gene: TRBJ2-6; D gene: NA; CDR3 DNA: TGCAGTGCTAGAGACTCCTCGACTGGGGCCAACGTCCTGACTTTC; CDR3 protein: CSARDSSTGANVLTF
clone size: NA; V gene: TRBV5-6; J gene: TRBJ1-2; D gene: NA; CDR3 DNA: TGTGCCAGCAGGGAAAGTGGCAGACAGCACTCCTATGGCTACACCTTC; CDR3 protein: CASRESGRQHSYGYTF
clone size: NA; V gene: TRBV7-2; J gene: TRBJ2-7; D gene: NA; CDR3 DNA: TGTGCCAGCAGCTTAGTTTCTACAGGGTTAGCCTACGAGCAGTACTTC; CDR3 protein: CASSLVSTGLAYEQYF
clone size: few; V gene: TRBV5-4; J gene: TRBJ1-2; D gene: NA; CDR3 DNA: TGTGCCAGCCCCGACAGTAACTATGGCTACACCTTC; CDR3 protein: CASPDSNYGYTF
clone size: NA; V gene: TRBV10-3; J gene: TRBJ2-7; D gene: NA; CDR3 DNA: TGTGCCATCAGCGGAACAGGGGGGGACTCCTACGAGCAGTACTTC; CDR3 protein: CAISGTGGDSYEQYF
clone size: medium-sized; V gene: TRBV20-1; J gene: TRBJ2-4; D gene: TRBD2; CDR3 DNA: TGCAGTGTTGCGGGACTAGCGGGAGAAGGGTCGGACATTCAGTACTTC; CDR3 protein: CSVAGLAGEGSDIQYF
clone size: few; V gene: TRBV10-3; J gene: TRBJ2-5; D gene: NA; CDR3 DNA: TGTGCCATCAGCGACGAGGGAGGCCTACAAGAGACCCAGTACTTC; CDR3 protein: CAISDEGGLQETQYF
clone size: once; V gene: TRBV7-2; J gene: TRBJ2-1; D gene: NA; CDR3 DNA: TGTGCCAGCAGCTTCGACCTCCGTTCCTACAATGAGCAGTTCTTC; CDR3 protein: CASSFDLRSYNEQFF